This entry features one T cell receptor (beta chain) sequence. It has no known antigen specificity. Per-base qualities were not stored, and no clone one base away is much larger. Each PCR received spiked-in synthetic TCR analog templates so that absolute template abundance could be estimated from read counts. TCRbeta CDR3 regions were amplified from genomic DNA with bias-controlled V and J gene primers using the immunoSEQ assay. Rearranged TCRbeta segments were sequenced at approximately 20X coverage. As for the original processing: Clustering was used to correct sequencing errors, and CDR3s were annotated against IMGT to assign V, D and J genes. Only productive TCRbeta rearrangements were used in downstream analyses, excluding out-of-frame or stop-codon sequences. Clonality was calculated as one minus the Shannon entropy normalized by the log of the number of unique productive sequences. Fisher's exact test with Benjamini-Hochberg correction, at a threshold of adjusted p below 0.01, was used to find clones that differed between time points or between blood and tumor. Sourced from immuneACCESS, this table was stored by TCRdb with only in-frame sequences that have V and J called. A share of the clones is absent; for the studies checked, an unresolved V gene accounts for under half, and the remainder has no known explanation. The V and J calls and clone size are taken from that table; D and trimming were inferred from the DNA. The sample table records 35,000 to 40,000 clones; under 90% of these occur just once. Roughly a sixth of the sample belongs to the ten largest clones.

These data are taken from a study of PD-L1 blockade in urothelial cancer (dated by TCRdb to 2016 to 2017). Concerning the study at large: Therapy was started around 2014 for all patients, and atezolizumab 1,200 mg was administered intravenously every 3 weeks. Durable clinical benefit was achieved by nine patients and was not achieved by 20 patients. In the same patients, pretreatment tumors underwent whole exome sequencing and RNA sequencing in addition to TCR sequencing. Blood samples gave median yields of about 150,000 T cells and approximately 80,000 unique TCRs, along with a median clonality of roughly 0.08. An ECOG performance status of 0 or 1 was recorded for the patients, and 0 to 3 prior chemotherapy regimens had been received by the patients. Progression-free survival longer than 6 months counted as durable clinical benefit, and TCR features were additionally tested against both progression-free and overall survival. Blood samples were analyzed 3 weeks after the start of treatment (second dose) and 6 weeks after the start of treatment. The study was an exploratory multi-omic analysis of somatic, immune and clinical correlates of response to PD-L1 blockade with atezolizumab in urothelial cancer. TCR sequencing covered pretreatment tumor samples and matched, serially collected peripheral blood taken before and after atezolizumab treatment. Over 28 patients had pretreatment blood TCR-seq, some 24 had at least one posttreatment blood collection, and some 24 had tumor TCR-seq. Twenty-five of 29 patients were identified as males with urothelial cancer of bladder origin, and a prior smoking history was reported by 18 of 29 patients.

On the study overall, not on this receptor specifically: Patients with durable benefit showed greater expansion of tumor-associated TCR clones in peripheral blood 3 weeks after starting treatment (n of about 20, p = 0.022). Because the sample size was small (n ≈ 27) and many exploratory analyses were performed, the results are intended to be hypothesis-generating. Improved progression-free and overall survival was found to be associated with pretreatment peripheral blood TCR clonality below the median.

The CDR3 sequence holds 13 residues, the cysteine and phenylalanine included. Just the 39-base CDR3 DNA is kept, in frame starting at base 1. In the germline V gene (reference sequence), CDR1 corresponds to WNHNN and CDR2 to SYGVQD. Deletion took 8 bases off V and 0 bases off J, with a span of 10 bases between the germline ends. The cohort comprised 25 to 30 patients with locally advanced or metastatic urothelial carcinoma treated at Memorial Sloan Kettering on a trial protocol. Peripheral blood mononuclear cells were collected pretreatment and during treatment, at between 1 and 8 total time points per patient. The Qiagen DNeasy Blood extraction kit was used to purify genomic DNA from total PBMCs and from tumor samples. PBMCs were collected pretreatment and during treatment, and were isolated and stored as previously described.

This sequence was found in a man in his 60s with urothelial cancer. The chain couples TRBV10-1 to TRBJ1-1, with TRBD1 perhaps the D gene, on 5 matching bases. Material: PBMCs, obtained around atezolizumab (anti-PD-L1) treatment. The CDR3 is CASRQGLNTEAFF. The DNA sequence is TGCGCCAGCCGGCAGGGATTGAACACTGAAGCTTTCTTT.